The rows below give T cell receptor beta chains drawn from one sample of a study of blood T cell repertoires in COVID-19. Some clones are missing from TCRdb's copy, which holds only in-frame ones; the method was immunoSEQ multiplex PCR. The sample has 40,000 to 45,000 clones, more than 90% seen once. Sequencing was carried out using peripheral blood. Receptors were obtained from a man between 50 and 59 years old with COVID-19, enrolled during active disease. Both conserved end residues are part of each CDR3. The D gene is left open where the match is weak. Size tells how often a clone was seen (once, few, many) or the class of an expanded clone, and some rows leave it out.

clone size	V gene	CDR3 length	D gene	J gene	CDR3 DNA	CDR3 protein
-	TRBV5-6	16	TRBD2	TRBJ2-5	TGTGCCAGCAGCTTGGTTGGGACTAGCGGGAAAGGGACCCAGTACTTC	CASSLVGTSGKGTQYF
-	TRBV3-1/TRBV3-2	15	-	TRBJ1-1	TGTGCCAGCAGCCAAGATCTAGGGGGTAATACTGAAGCTTTCTTT	CASSQDLGGNTEAFF
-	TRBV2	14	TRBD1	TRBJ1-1	TGTGCCAGCAGTGGGACAGGAAGAAACACTGAAGCTTTCTTT	CASSGTGRNTEAFF
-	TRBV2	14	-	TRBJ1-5	TGTGCCAGCGCGGCAGAAAGCTACAATCAGCCCCAGCATTTT	CASAAESYNQPQHF
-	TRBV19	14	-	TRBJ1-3	TGTGCCAGTAGTATGGGCCTCTCTGGAAACACCATATATTTT	CASSMGLSGNTIYF
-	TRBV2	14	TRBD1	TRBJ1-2	TGTGCCAGCAGGCCGGGACAGGTAAACTATGGCTACACCTTC	CASRPGQVNYGYTF
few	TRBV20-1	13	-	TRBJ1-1	TGCAGTGCTAGTCCGGACAGTCCCACTGAAGCTTTCTTT	CSASPDSPTEAFF
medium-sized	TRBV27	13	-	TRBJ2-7	TGTGCCAGCAGCTCCGGGACACTAGGGGAGCAGTACTTC	CASSSGTLGEQYF
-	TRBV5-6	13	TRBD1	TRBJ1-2	TGTGCCAGCAGAAGGGGGCGCTACTATGGCTACACCTTC	CASRRGRYYGYTF
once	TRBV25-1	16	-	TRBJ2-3	TGTGCCAGCAGTGAAGTATCGGCTAGCCCCACAGATACGCAGTATTTT	CASSEVSASPTDTQYF
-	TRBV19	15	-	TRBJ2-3	TGTGCCAGTAGTGGAGTGGTGACCTTCACAGATACGCAGTATTTT	CASSGVVTFTDTQYF
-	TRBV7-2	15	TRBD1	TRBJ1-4	TGTGCCAGCAGCTTCGACAGGGGAACTAATGAAAAACTGTTTTTT	CASSFDRGTNEKLFF
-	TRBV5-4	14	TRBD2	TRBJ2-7	TGTGCCAGCAGCGCCGGACTAGTCAAGGACGAGCAGTACTTC	CASSAGLVKDEQYF
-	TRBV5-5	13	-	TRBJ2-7	TGTGCCAGCAGCTTGGACTTTTCGCCGTCCTCCTACTTC	CASSLDFSPSSYF
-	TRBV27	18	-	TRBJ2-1	TGTGCCAGCGGGTTAGCGGCGTTTGGGACCGTCTTTAACAATGAGCAGTTCTTC	CASGLAAFGTVFNNEQFF
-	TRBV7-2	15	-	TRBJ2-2	TGTGCCAGCAGCTTACGAACAGGGAACACCGGGGAGCTGTTTTTT	CASSLRTGNTGELFF
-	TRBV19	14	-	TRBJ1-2	TGTGCCAGTAGAATACAGGGAACCATCTATGGCTACACCTTC	CASRIQGTIYGYTF
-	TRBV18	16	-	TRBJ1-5	TGTGCCAGCTCCGGGGGAGGGAGCCATAGCAATCAGCCCCAGCATTTT	CASSGGGSHSNQPQHF
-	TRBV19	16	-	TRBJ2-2	TGTGCCAGTCGTCGTTGGGGCACGGGGAACACCGGGGAGCTGTTTTTT	CASRRWGTGNTGELFF
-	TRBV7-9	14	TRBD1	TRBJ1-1	TGTGCCAGCAGCCCGGGACAGGTTGGTGGGGGAGCTTTCTTT	CASSPGQVGGGAFF
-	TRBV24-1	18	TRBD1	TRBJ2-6	TGTGCCACCAGTCGGGGACAGGGAGGACCTGCTGGGGCCAACGTCCTGACTTTC	CATSRGQGGPAGANVLTF